This T cell receptor beta chain was found in a study of OX40 agonist ivuxolimab in advanced cancers. The wider study: Subjects had a mean age of roughly 60 years, with a range of about 23 to 79; around 80% were male.

Germline V CDR1 and CDR2: SGHRS, YFSETQ. This CDR3 region has 15 residues. The V segment lost 3 bases and the J segment 3 bases; nucleotides outside the gene matches: 3. Generated by immunoSEQ multiplex PCR, the TCRdb table keeps only in-frame clones and is missing some. The data show just over 70,000 clones, over 80% seen once. Sequencing was performed on CD4+ or CD8+ T cells sorted from blood, taken in a trial of the OX40 agonist ivuxolimab. V is TRBV5-1 and J is TRBJ2-3; 11 positions agree with TRBD1. The origin of this receptor is an adult with an advanced solid tumor such as melanoma, head and neck, liver or kidney cancer. CDR3 in DNA: TGCGCCAGCAGCTGGACAGGGGGCAGGACAGATACGCAGTATTTT. Protein product: CASSWTGGRTDTQYF.